The clone carrying this T cell receptor beta chain is termed medium-sized (0.01 to 0.1%). The V end was cut by 1 base, the J end by 0 bases, with 17 bases between. CDR1 SGHTA and CDR2 FQGTGA come from the germline V gene. This CDR3 has 18 amino acids. This sample is drawn from a study of metastatic and nonmetastatic thyroid tumors. TCRdb re-clonotyped the PCR reads via MiXCR. The data hold approximately 19,000 clones, with roughly a sixth observed a single time. The entire patient cohort was treatment-naive prior to thyroid surgery. The genes are TRBV7-3 and TRBJ2-3; possible D gene TRBD2, 7 bases. The source is a female donor with papillary thyroid cancer or a benign thyroid nodule (not recorded which). Some clones in this sample may be carry-over from other donors' samples. The sample taken for sequencing was blood. CDR3 loop: CASSLKRLGGLSTDTQYF. The CDR3 DNA reads as TGTGCCAGCAGCTTAAAGAGGCTAGGGGGACTAAGCACAGATACGCAGTATTTT.